This TCR beta chain is from a study of identical twins. Points from the study as a whole: Partial confounding of zero-insertion analyses by invariant MAIT and iNKT cells was possible. Conclusions rested on cross-sectional statistics rather than following the same donors.

Unique molecular identifiers were present on the cDNA, and a universal primer site came from template switching. Via MiXCR, TCRdb re-called the 5' RACE reads, giving one row per CDR3 protein. Seen here are around 100,000 distinct CDR3 sequences, less than 6.5% observed once, and the top ten hold approximately 12%. Every donor was a healthy Caucasian. V shed 4 bases and J 5 bases; nucleotides not matched to a gene: 7. Germline lookup yields CDR1 SGDLS and CDR2 YYNGEE. The CDR3 contains 14 residues. This clonotype showed up many times. No antigen is known for it. Sequenced material: memory T cells sorted from blood. This chain connects TRBV9 to TRBJ2-7, with 9 bases lining up with TRBD1. This receptor was obtained from a woman aged 45 to 65 in good health. CDR3 sequence: CASSPKGQGDEQYF. The DNA of the CDR3 is TGTGCCAGCAGCCCCAAGGGACAGGGTGACGAGCAGTACTTC.